This T cell receptor beta chain was identified during a study of shared clonotypes between healthy human individuals. Only in-frame clones appear in the TCRdb table, and some are missing; sequencing was by immunoSEQ multiplex PCR. This sample carries roughly 220,000 clones, over 50% of them seen once, and the ten largest clones take around 10%. CD4+ cells were split into CD45RA+ naive and CD45RA-negative memory subsets. The germline V gene encodes CDR1 MNHEY and CDR2 SMNVEV (reference sequence). V lost 5 bases to trimming and J lost 4 bases; unmatched junction nucleotides: 3. The CDR3 consists of 14 residues.

The chain recombines TRBV27 with TRBJ2-3, with 10 bases lining up with TRBD2. The TCR comes from a man aged 30-40 years in good health. The sample taken for sequencing was memory CD4+ T cells sorted from blood. Subset reported: CD45RA-negative fraction. CDR3 sequence (DNA): TGTGCCAGCAGTCCAACTAGCGGGGCAGATACGCAGTATTTT. It is translated as CASSPTSGADTQYF.